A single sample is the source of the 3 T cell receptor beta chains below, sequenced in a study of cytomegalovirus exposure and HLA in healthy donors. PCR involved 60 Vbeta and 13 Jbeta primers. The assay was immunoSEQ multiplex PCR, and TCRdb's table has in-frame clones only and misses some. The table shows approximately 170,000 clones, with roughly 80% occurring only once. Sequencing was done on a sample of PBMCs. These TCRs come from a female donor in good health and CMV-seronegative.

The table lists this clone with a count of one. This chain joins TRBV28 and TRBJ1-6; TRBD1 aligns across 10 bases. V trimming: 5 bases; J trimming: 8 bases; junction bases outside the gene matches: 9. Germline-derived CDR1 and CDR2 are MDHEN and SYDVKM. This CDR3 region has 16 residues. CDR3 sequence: CASSPQGGTGDSPLHF. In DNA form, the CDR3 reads TGTGCCAGCAGTCCCCAAGGCGGGACAGGGGATTCACCCCTCCACTTT.

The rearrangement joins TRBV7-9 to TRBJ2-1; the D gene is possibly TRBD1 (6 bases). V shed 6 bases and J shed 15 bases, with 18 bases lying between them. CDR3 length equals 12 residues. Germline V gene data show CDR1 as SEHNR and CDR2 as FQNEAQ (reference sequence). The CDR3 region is CASRGDNLSPFF. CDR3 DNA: TGTGCCAGCAGGGGGGACAACCTCTCTCCGTTCTTC. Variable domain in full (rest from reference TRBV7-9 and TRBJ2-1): DTGVSQNPRHKITKRGQNVTFRCDPISEHNRLYWYRQTLGQGPEFLTYFQNEAQLEKSRLLSDRFSAERPKGSFSTLEIQRTEQGDSAMYLCASRGDNLSPFFGPGTRLTVL.

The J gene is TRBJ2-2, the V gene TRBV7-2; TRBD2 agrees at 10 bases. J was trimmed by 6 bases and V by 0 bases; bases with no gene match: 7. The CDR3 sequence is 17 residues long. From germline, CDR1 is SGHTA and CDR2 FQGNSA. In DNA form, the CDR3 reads TGTGCCAGCAGCTTAGCCGCTAGCGGGGGCGGGTCCGGGGAGCTGTTTTTT. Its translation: CASSLAASGGGSGELFF.